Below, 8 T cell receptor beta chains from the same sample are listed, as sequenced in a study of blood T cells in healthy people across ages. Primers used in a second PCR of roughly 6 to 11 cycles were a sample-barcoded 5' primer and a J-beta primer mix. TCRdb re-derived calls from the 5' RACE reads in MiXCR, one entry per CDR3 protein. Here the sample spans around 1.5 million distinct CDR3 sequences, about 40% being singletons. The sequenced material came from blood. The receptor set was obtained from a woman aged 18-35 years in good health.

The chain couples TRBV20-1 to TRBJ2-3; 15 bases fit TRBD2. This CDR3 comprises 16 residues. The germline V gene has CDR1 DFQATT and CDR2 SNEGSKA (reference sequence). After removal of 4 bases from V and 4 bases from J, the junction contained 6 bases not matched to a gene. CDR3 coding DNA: TGCAGTGCTATCGGACTAGCGGGAGGGCCCGCAGATACGCAGTATTTT. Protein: CSAIGLAGGPADTQYF.

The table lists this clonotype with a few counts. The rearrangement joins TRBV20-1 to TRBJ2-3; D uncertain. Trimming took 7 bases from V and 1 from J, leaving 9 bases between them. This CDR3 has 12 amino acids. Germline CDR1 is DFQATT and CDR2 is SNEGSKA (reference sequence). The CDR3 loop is CSVSARTDTQYF. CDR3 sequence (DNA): TGCAGTGTGTCCGCCCGCACAGATACGCAGTATTTT.

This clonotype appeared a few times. This CDR3 reads CSARGLAVTYEQYF. CDR3 bases: TGCAGTGCTCGTGGACTAGCGGTCACCTACGAGCAGTACTTC. The V call is TRBV20-1, the J call TRBJ2-7, with 10 bases fitting TRBD2. J gave up 2 bases and V 5 bases, and 6 bases lay outside the gene matches. The germline V gene has CDR1 DFQATT and CDR2 SNEGSKA (reference sequence). This CDR3 has 14 amino acids.

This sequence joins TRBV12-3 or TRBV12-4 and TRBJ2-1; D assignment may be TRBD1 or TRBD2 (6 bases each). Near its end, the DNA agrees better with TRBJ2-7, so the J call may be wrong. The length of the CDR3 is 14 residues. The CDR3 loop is CASSKGGLYNEQYF. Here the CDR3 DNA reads TGTGCCAGCAGTAAGGGGGGACTTTACAATGAGCAGTACTTC.

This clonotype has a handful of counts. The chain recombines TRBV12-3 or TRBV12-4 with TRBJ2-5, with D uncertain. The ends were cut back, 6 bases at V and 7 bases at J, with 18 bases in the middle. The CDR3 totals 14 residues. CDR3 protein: CASSIGPTFGTQYF. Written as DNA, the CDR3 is TGTGCCAGCAGCATCGGGCCCACCTTTGGGACCCAGTACTTC.

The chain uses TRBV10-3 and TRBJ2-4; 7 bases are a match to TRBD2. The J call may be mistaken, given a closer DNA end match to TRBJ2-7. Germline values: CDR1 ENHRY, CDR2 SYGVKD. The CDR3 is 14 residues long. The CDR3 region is CAISGKGGSGEQYF. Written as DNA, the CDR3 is TGTGCCATCAGTGGTAAAGGCGGGAGCGGCGAGCAGTACTTC.

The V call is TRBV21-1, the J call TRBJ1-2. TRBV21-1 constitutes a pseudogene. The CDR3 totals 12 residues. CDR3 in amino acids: CASSGRAYGYTF. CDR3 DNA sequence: TGTGCCAGCAGCGGCAGGGCTTATGGCTACACCTTC.

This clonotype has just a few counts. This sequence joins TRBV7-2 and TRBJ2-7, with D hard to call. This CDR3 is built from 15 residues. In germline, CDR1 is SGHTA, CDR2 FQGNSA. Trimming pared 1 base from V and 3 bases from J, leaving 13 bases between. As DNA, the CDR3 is TGTGCCAGCAGCTTAGGAACGTCAGCGCGCTACGAGCAGTACTTC. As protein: CASSLGTSARYEQYF.